The TCR beta chain under discussion was sequenced for a study of cytomegalovirus exposure and HLA in healthy donors. Study-wide results and caveats: Whilst most TCR sequences proved rare, a subset of public TCRs occurred across many donors.

Using immunoSEQ multiplex PCR, the repertoire was profiled, and TCRdb retains in-frame clones only, with some absent. This table has about 200,000 clones, less than 85% appearing once. For this clone: Its matching antigen is unknown.

This clonotype was sampled from a woman under 30 in good health and CMV-seronegative. Specimen: PBMCs.

This CDR3 reads CASSVDHYGYTF. The CDR3, as DNA: TGTGCCAGCAGCGTGGACCACTATGGCTACACCTTC. The V and J genes are TRBV9 and TRBJ1-2; D gene uncertain. V was pared by 2 bases and J by 3 bases, with 5 bases between. From germline, CDR1 is SGDLS and CDR2 YYNGEE. The CDR3 length is 12 residues.